A single sample is the source of the 4 T cell receptor beta chains below, sequenced in a study of blood T cell repertoires in COVID-19. The data were produced by immunoSEQ multiplex PCR, yet TCRdb's version contains in-frame clones alone and is incomplete. Of about 220,000 clones listed, about 91% were seen once; the top ten hold roughly 14%. What was sequenced was PBMCs or T cells enriched from blood (not recorded which). The receptors were sampled from a woman between 50 and 59 years old with acute COVID-19.

The rearrangement links TRBV30 to TRBJ2-4; tentative D call: TRBD1 (7 bases). Germline CDR1 is GTSNPN and CDR2 is SVGIG (reference sequence). This CDR3 is built from 15 residues. The V and J ends lost 1 base and 4 bases respectively, with 14 bases between them. The CDR3 region is CAWSGGGTAKNIQYF. CDR3 nucleotides: TGTGCCTGGAGTGGGGGCGGGACAGCTAAAAACATTCAGTACTTC.

The rearrangement joins TRBV7-8 to TRBJ2-3; 8 positions match TRBD2. Germline V CDR1 and CDR2: SGHVS, FQNEAQ. This CDR3 has 17 amino acids. The V gene end was trimmed by 7 bases and the J gene end by 5 bases; junction bases not matched to a gene: 17. In DNA form, the CDR3 reads TGTGCCAGCATCCTAACTAGGGCGGGAGCGGGAGTAGATACGCAGTATTTT. The encoded protein is CASILTRAGAGVDTQYF.

The chain is built from TRBV3-1 (or the pseudogene TRBV3-2) and TRBJ1-5; D is perhaps TRBD1 (5 bases). The CDR3 extends over 14 amino acids. V lost 4 bases, J lost 4 bases, and 11 bases lay in between. CDR1 and CDR2 from the germline V gene are LGHDT and YNNKEL (reference sequence). CDR3 sequence: CASSLYGGNQPQHF. Here the CDR3 DNA reads TGTGCCAGCAGCCTCTACGGGGGTAATCAGCCCCAGCATTTT.

J is TRBJ2-7 and V is TRBV28; 8 bases match TRBD2. Germline V CDR1 and CDR2: MDHEN, SYDVKM. J was trimmed by 5 bases and V by 6 bases; bases with no gene match: 18. The CDR3 contains 17 residues. This CDR3 is CASRVSGTPGGHNEQYF. In DNA form, the CDR3 reads TGTGCCAGCAGGGTCTCCGGGACCCCGGGGGGGCATAACGAGCAGTACTTC.